What follows are 21 T cell receptor beta chains derived from one specimen sequenced in a study of T-cell memory formation after mild COVID-19. From the 5' RACE reads, TCRdb called clonotypes with MiXCR, one entry per CDR3 protein. This sample has 300,000 or so distinct CDR3 sequences, with under 20% found just once. The sequenced sample was PBMCs or a T cell subset sorted from them (not recorded which). Receptor source: a man between 18 and 29 years old who had mild COVID-19 (a few samples of this study predate the infection). Cell type and time point are not known.

The rearrangement joins TRBV5-1 to TRBJ2-4, with D unresolved. Trimming took 2 bases from V and 5 from J, leaving 14 bases between them. The CDR3 covers 15 residues. Germline assignment: CDR1 SGHRS and CDR2 YFSETQ. The CDR3 reads CASSFSSSGQNIQYF. The CDR3 DNA reads as TGCGCCAGCAGCTTTTCGAGCTCGGGTCAAAACATTCAGTACTTC.

This clonotype occurred many times. The J gene is TRBJ2-5, the V gene TRBV12-3 or TRBV12-4, with a tentative D call TRBD1 (6 bases). The CDR3 has 12 amino acids. CDR3 nucleotides: TGTGCAATCAGGGGACACCAAGAGACCCAGTACTTC. Protein: CAIRGHQETQYF.

This clonotype was recorded many times. The V call is TRBV5-1, the J call TRBJ2-5; D is perhaps TRBD1 (6 bases). Per the germline V gene, CDR1 is SGHRS and CDR2 is YFSETQ. V was pared by 4 bases and J by 2 bases, with 12 bases between. The CDR3 has 14 residues. The CDR3 spells CASSLQGIQETQYF. The CDR3 nucleotides read TGCGCCAGCAGCCTTCAGGGGATTCAAGAGACCCAGTACTTC.

This clonotype was detected a few times. The V and J genes are TRBV19 and TRBJ1-4, with 7 bases that match TRBD1. V dropped 5 bases and J dropped 0; count of bases not matched to a gene: 3. The germline V gene has CDR1 LNHDA and CDR2 SQIVND (reference sequence). The CDR3 contains 15 residues. CDR3 nucleotides: TGTGCCAGTAGTGCCGGGACAGCAACTAATGAAAAACTGTTTTTT. Protein sequence: CASSAGTATNEKLFF.

This clonotype was observed a handful of times. The J gene is TRBJ2-2, the V gene TRBV6-2 or TRBV6-3; TRBD1 agrees at 8 bases. This CDR3 spans 15 amino acids. V was clipped by 7 bases and J by 7 bases; unmatched bases: 11. Germline V gene lookup returns CDR1 MNHEY and CDR2 SVGEGT. The CDR3: CASTRGQPYGGELFF. In nucleotides, the CDR3 is TGTGCCAGCACCAGGGGGCAGCCCTACGGCGGGGAGCTGTTTTTT.

The genes are TRBV5-1 and TRBJ1-2; D gene unclear. V lost 4 bases and J lost 4, with 14 bases in between. The germline V gene has CDR1 SGHRS and CDR2 YFSETQ. The CDR3 is 14 amino acids. In DNA form, the CDR3 reads TGCGCCAGCAGCCCGGACGGAATATCCTATGGCTACACCTTC. It yields the protein CASSPDGISYGYTF.

The J gene is TRBJ1-6, the V gene TRBV27, with D maybe TRBD1 (5 bases). CDR3 length: 14 residues. CDR1 and CDR2 from the germline V gene are MNHEY and SMNVEV (reference sequence). Trimming shortened V by 6 bases and J by 7 bases, and 13 bases separated the two germline ends. CDR3 nucleotides: TGTGCCAGCAGCCTGGGACGGCAGAATTCACCCCTCCACTTT. This codes for CASSLGRQNSPLHF.

The chain is built from TRBV14 and TRBJ2-2; D uncertain. Germline V lookup: CDR1 SGHDN, CDR2 FVKESK. There are 18 residues in the CDR3. Trimming removed 3 bases from V and 4 bases from J, with 21 bases in between. CDR3 DNA: TGTGCCAGCAGCCAGCACCTCCAAGGGATCTATCGCACCGGGGAGCTGTTTTTT. This gives the protein CASSQHLQGIYRTGELFF.

The chain carries TRBV12-3 or TRBV12-4 and TRBJ1-6; D is unclear. CDR3 length equals 13 residues. The ends were cut back, 6 bases at V and 1 base at J, with 4 bases in the middle. In DNA, the CDR3 is TGTGCCAGCAGGGTTTCCTATAATTCACCCCTCCACTTT. Translation: CASRVSYNSPLHF.

This clonotype was recorded many times. The chain links TRBV5-1 to TRBJ2-4; D unclear. The CDR3 consists of 14 residues. Germline V gene lookup returns CDR1 SGHRS and CDR2 YFSETQ. The ends were cut back, 0 bases at V and 0 bases at J, with 4 bases in the middle. CDR3: CASSLDLAKNIQYF. The CDR3 coding sequence is TGCGCCAGCAGCTTGGATTTAGCCAAAAACATTCAGTACTTC.

The gene calls are TRBV29-1 and TRBJ2-4, with D perhaps given as TRBD1 or TRBD2 (5 bases each). Germline V CDR1 and CDR2: SQVTM, ANQGSEA. The CDR3 extends over 12 amino acids. CDR3 protein: CVGAGAKNIQYF. The CDR3 region has the DNA TGCGTTGGGGCGGGAGCCAAAAACATTCAGTACTTC.

The chain recombines TRBV9 with TRBJ2-1; TRBD2 matches 7 bases. Germline assignment: CDR1 SGDLS and CDR2 YYNGEE. There are 14 residues in the CDR3. V dropped 4 bases and J dropped 6; count of bases not matched to a gene: 7. CDR3 sequence: CASSFEGGGNEQFF. The DNA of the CDR3 is TGTGCCAGCAGCTTCGAGGGCGGGGGCAATGAGCAGTTCTTC.

This clonotype was counted at least ten times. The J gene is TRBJ2-1, the V gene TRBV7-2; D gene ambiguous. The CDR3 extends over 13 amino acids. Germline V gene data show CDR1 as SGHTA and CDR2 as FQGNSA. Trimming left V 1 base short and J 4 bases short, with 5 bases between. Here the CDR3 DNA reads TGTGCCAGCAGCTTAGGACCATACAATGAGCAGTTCTTC. Translation: CASSLGPYNEQFF.

The chain is built from TRBV27 and TRBJ2-4; perhaps TRBD1 as D (6 bases). The CDR3 totals 14 residues. CDR1 is MNHEY and CDR2 is SMNVEV in the germline V gene (reference sequence). V lost 3 bases and J lost 5, with 11 bases in between. CDR3 sequence: CASSFSGVENIQYF. CDR3 coding DNA: TGTGCCAGCAGTTTCTCAGGGGTGGAAAACATTCAGTACTTC.

This clonotype was detected only a few times. The chain recombines TRBV6-5 with TRBJ2-5, with TRBD2 identical over 9 bases. The J segment lost 4 bases and the V segment lost 6 bases, leaving 3 bases of the junction unmatched. CDR3 length: 13 amino acids. Germline CDR1 and CDR2: MNHEY and SVGAGI. The CDR3 DNA follows: TGTGCCAGCAGACTTAGCGGGGGAGAGACCCAGTACTTC. Amino acid sequence: CASRLSGGETQYF.

Only a few counts were recorded for this clonotype. This chain joins TRBV7-6 and TRBJ2-1; a possible D gene is TRBD1 (5 bases). The CDR3 contains 13 residues. Germline assignment: CDR1 SGHVS and CDR2 FNYEAQ. The V end lost 4 bases, the J end lost 10 bases, and 14 bases lay between the germline ends. CDR3 sequence reads: CASSWGSALEQFF. In nucleotides, the CDR3 is TGTGCCAGCAGCTGGGGCAGCGCCTTAGAGCAGTTCTTC.

As regards this clonotype: One junction end does not reproduce the germline sequence, and a read error may be involved. V is TRBV2 and J is TRBJ1-2; D is ambiguous. CDR1 and CDR2 (germline): SNHLY, FYNNEI. The CDR3 loop spans 13 amino acids. CDR3 protein: CASSEAPDLPSHF. The CDR3 DNA follows: TGTGCCAGCAGTGAAGCGCCAGATCTACCATCGCACTTC. Full variable domain (rest looked up from reference TRBV2 and TRBJ1-2): EPEVTQTPSHQVTQMGQEVILRCVPISNHLYFYWYRQILGQKVEFLVSFYNNEISEKSEIFDDQFSVERPDGSNFTLKIRSTKLEDSAMYFCASSEAPDLPSHFGSGTRLTVV.

In its sample, this clonotype was seen a few times. CDR3 protein: CASSPTAPYEQYV. Here the CDR3 DNA reads TGTGCCAGCAGCCCGACGGCACCCTACGAGCAGTACGTC. The genes are TRBV6-2 or TRBV6-3 and TRBJ2-7; no definite D call. V was shortened by 6 bases and J by 2 bases, with 11 bases between the two germline ends. This CDR3 spans 13 amino acids. Germline V CDR1 and CDR2: MNHEY, SVGEGT.

This clonotype was picked up a small number of times. J is TRBJ2-3 and V is TRBV7-9, with a possible D match to TRBD1 (5 bases). The CDR3 loop spans 12 amino acids. V lost 4 bases to trimming and J lost 8 bases, with 10 bases between them. Germline loops: CDR1 SEHNR, CDR2 FQNEAQ (reference sequence). CDR3 region: CASSSNRLTQYF. CDR3 nucleotides: TGTGCCAGCAGCTCCAACAGGCTTACGCAGTATTTT.

There are a few counts of this clonotype. V is TRBV24-1 and J is TRBJ2-1, with D tentatively TRBD2 (5 bases). Trimming pared 0 bases from V and 9 bases from J, leaving 14 bases between. Looked up from germline, CDR1 is KGHDR and CDR2 is SFDVKD. The CDR3 is 15 residues long. CDR3 coding DNA: TGTGCCACCAGTGATTTGCCCCGCGGCGAGGGTGAGCAGTTCTTC. Protein sequence: CATSDLPRGEGEQFF.

This rearrangement joins TRBV18 to TRBJ1-2; D is perhaps TRBD1 (5 bases). This CDR3 is 16 amino acids long. The V gene lost 0 bases and the J gene lost 1 base, with 12 bases spanning the gap. Per germline, CDR1 KGHSH and CDR2 LQKENI. CDR3 nucleotides: TGTGCCAGCTCACCACCGTTGGGGCGCATTAACTATGGCTACACCTTC. Its translation: CASSPPLGRINYGYTF.